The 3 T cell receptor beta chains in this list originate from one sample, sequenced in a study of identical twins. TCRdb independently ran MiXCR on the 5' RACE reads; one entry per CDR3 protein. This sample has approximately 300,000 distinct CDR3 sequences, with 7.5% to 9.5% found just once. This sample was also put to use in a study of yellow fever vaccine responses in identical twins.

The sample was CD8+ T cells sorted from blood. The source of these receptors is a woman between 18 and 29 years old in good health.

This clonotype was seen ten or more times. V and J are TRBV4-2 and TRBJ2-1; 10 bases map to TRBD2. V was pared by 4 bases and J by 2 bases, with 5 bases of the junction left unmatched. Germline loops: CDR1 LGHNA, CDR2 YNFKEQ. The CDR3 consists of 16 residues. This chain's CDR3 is CASSPERGGAYNEQFF. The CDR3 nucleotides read TGTGCCAGCAGCCCAGAGCGGGGGGGTGCCTACAATGAGCAGTTCTTC.

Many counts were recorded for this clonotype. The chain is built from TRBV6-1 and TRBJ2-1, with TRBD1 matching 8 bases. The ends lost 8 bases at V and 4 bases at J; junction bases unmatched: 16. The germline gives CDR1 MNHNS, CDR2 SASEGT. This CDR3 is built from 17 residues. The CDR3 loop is CASGQGPSRIFYNEQFF. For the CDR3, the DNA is TGTGCCAGCGGACAGGGTCCTTCCAGAATCTTTTACAATGAGCAGTTCTTC.

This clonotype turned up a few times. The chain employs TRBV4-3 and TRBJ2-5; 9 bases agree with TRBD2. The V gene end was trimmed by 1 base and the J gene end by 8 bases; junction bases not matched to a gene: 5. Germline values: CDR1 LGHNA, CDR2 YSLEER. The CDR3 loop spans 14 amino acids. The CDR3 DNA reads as TGCGCCAGCAGCCAAGTGCGGGAGGGGGGAACCCAGTACTTC. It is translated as CASSQVREGGTQYF.